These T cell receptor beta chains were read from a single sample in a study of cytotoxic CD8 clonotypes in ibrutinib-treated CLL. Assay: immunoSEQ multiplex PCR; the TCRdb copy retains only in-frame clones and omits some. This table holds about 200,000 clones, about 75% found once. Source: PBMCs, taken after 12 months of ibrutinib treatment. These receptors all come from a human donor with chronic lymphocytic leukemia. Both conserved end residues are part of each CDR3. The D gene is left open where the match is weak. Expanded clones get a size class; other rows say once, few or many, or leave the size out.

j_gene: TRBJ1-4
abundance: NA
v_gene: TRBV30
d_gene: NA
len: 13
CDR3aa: CAWSPGFNEKLFF
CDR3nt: TGTGCCTGGAGTCCGGGATTTAATGAAAAACTGTTTTTT

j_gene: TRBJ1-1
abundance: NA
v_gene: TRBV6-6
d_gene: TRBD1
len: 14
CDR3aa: CASSYSRTGTEAFF
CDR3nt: TGTGCCAGCAGTTACTCCCGGACAGGCACCGAAGCTTTCTTT

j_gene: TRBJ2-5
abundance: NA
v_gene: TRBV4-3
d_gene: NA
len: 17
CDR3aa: CASSQSERVGYQETQYF
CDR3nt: TGCGCCAGCAGCCAGAGCGAGCGAGTGGGGTACCAAGAGACCCAGTACTTC

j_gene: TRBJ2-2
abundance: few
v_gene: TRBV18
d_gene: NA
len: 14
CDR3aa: CASSPTRETGELFF
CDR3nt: TGTGCCAGCTCACCCACTAGAGAGACCGGGGAGCTGTTTTTT

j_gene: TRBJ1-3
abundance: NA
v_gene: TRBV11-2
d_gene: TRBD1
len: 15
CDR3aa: CASSLTGNSGNTIYF
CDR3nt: TGTGCCAGCAGCCTGACAGGGAACTCTGGAAACACCATATATTTT

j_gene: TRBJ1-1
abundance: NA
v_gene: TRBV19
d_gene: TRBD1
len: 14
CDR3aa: CASIDRGGNTEAFF
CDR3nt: TGTGCCAGTATCGACAGGGGGGGAAACACTGAAGCTTTCTTT

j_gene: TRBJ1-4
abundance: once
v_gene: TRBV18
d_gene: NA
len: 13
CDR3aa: CASSRSGNEKLFF
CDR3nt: TGTGCCAGCTCACGATCGGGTAATGAAAAACTGTTTTTT

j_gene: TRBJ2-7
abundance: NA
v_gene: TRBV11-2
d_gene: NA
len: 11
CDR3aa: CASSFQCEQYF
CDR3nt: TGTGCCAGCAGCTTCCAATGTGAGCAGTACTTC

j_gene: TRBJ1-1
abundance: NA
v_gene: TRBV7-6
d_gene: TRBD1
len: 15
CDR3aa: CASSPQGARGTEAFF
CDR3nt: TGTGCCAGCAGCCCACAGGGGGCGCGGGGCACTGAAGCTTTCTTT

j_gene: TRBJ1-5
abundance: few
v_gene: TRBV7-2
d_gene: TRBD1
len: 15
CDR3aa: CASSLDRAWNQPQHF
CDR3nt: TGTGCCAGCAGCCTAGACAGGGCATGGAATCAGCCCCAGCATTTT

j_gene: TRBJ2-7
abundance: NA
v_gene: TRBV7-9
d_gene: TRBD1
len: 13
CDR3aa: CASSRTGVLVGYF
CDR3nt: TGTGCCAGCAGCCGAACAGGGGTGCTAGTCGGGTACTTC

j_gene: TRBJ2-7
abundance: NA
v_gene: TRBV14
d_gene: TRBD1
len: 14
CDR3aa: CASSHGQGAYEQYF
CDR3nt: TGTGCCAGCAGCCATGGACAGGGAGCCTACGAGCAGTACTTC

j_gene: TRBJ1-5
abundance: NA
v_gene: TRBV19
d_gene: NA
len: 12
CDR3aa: CASSSFYQPQHF
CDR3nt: TGTGCCAGTAGTTCCTTTTATCAGCCCCAGCATTTT

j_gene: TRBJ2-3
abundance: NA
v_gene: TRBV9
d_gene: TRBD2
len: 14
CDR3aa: CASSRGRVTDTQYF
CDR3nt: TGTGCCAGCAGCCGCGGGAGGGTAACAGATACGCAGTATTTT

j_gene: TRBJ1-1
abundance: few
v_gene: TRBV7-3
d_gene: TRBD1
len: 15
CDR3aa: CASSATGRVNTEAFF
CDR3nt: TGTGCCAGCAGCGCGACAGGGCGGGTGAACACTGAAGCTTTCTTT

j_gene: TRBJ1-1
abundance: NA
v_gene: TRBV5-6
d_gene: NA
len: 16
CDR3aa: CASSLGVGIMNTEAFF
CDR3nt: TGTGCCAGCAGCTTGGGTGTTGGGATCATGAACACTGAAGCTTTCTTT

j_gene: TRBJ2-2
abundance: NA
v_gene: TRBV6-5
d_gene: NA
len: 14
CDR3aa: CATQQRTWSGELFF
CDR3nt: TGTGCCACCCAACAGCGAACCTGGTCCGGGGAGCTGTTTTTT

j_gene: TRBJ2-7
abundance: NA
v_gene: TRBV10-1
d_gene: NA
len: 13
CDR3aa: CASSLTLSYEQYF
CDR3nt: TGCGCCAGCAGTCTTACCCTCTCCTACGAGCAGTACTTC

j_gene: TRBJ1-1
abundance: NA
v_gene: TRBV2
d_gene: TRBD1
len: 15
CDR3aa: CASRRLTGGHTEAFF
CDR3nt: TGTGCCAGCAGACGATTGACAGGGGGCCACACTGAAGCTTTCTTT